These T cell receptor beta chains were read from a single sample in a study of T-cell memory formation after mild COVID-19. TCRdb independently ran MiXCR on the 5' RACE reads; one entry per CDR3 protein. The sample records a few hundred thousand distinct CDR3 sequences, over 8.5% being singletons. The sample consisted of PBMCs or a T cell subset sorted from them (not recorded which). The receptor source for this set is a man younger than 35 who had mild COVID-19 (a few samples of this study predate the infection). Cell type and time point are not known. Both conserved end residues are part of each CDR3. The order of the fields is V gene, D gene, CDR3 length, clone size, J gene, CDR3 DNA, CDR3 protein. The D gene is left open where the match is weak. Not all rows give a size; the values are once, few, many and, for expanded clones, a class.

>TRBV7-7|-|16|many|TRBJ2-1
TGTGCTAGCAGCTTAGTGGCGACTAGTGACTACAATGAGCAGTTCTTC
CASSLVATSDYNEQFF
>TRBV5-1|-|15|-|TRBJ1-1
TGCGCCAGCAGCTTGGAGCGACAGACGAACACTGAAGCTTTCTTT
CASSLERQTNTEAFF
>TRBV6-5|-|14|few|TRBJ1-2
TGTGCCAGCAGTAGGGCGGACGTCCACTATGGCTACACCTTC
CASSRADVHYGYTF
>TRBV12-3/TRBV12-4|-|15|-|TRBJ2-6
TGTGCCAGCAGGTCAAGAGTAGCTGGGGCCAACGTCCTGACTTTC
CASRSRVAGANVLTF
>TRBV6-2/TRBV6-3|TRBD2|20|few|TRBJ2-5
TGTGCCAGCAGCTACTACCAAGGGACTAGCGGGGGGCTTAGGAAAGAGACCCAGTACTTC
CASSYYQGTSGGLRKETQYF
>TRBV6-5|-|12|-|TRBJ1-1
TGTGCCAGCAGTAGACGGAGTACTGAAGCTTTCTTT
CASSRRSTEAFF
>TRBV20-1|TRBD2|15|-|TRBJ2-1
TGCAGTGCTAGGAGGGCGGGGGGATCCTACAATGAGCAGTTCTTC
CSARRAGGSYNEQFF
>TRBV7-2|TRBD2|15|-|TRBJ2-1
TGTGCCAGCAGCCAGGCGGGGGGAGCCTACAATGAGCAGTTCTTC
CASSQAGGAYNEQFF
>TRBV20-1|TRBD1|14|-|TRBJ2-2
TGCAGTGCCCCACAGGGGTCGGGCACCGGGGAGCTGTTTTTT
CSAPQGSGTGELFF
>TRBV6-1|-|12|once|TRBJ1-1
TGTGCCAGCAGGAGGGGACTCCATGAAGCTTTCTTT
CASRRGLHEAFF
>TRBV5-1|TRBD2|16|few|TRBJ2-5
TGCGCCAGCCGTCCGGGACTAGCTAACGATCAAGAGACCCAGTACTTC
CASRPGLANDQETQYF
>TRBV27|-|13|few|TRBJ1-2
TGTGCCAGTGGATGGCAGGCCGACTATGGCTACACCTTC
CASGWQADYGYTF
>TRBV4-3|-|15|many|TRBJ2-1
TGCGCCAGCAGCCAAGTTCGGGGGCCAAACAATGAGCAGTTCTTC
CASSQVRGPNNEQFF
>TRBV5-6|-|15|many|TRBJ2-1
TGTGCCAGCAGCTTGTATAGTCTAGCGAACAATGAGCAGTTCTTC
CASSLYSLANNEQFF
>TRBV7-7|-|14|few|TRBJ1-1
TGTGCCAGCAGCTCCACCACGGTGAACACTGAAGCTTTCTTT
CASSSTTVNTEAFF
>TRBV20-1|TRBD1|13|-|TRBJ2-7
TGCAGTGCCCGAGAGACAGGGGGCCACGAGCAGTACTTC
CSARETGGHEQYF
>TRBV9|-|14|-|TRBJ2-1
TGTGCCAGCAGCGTAGTGGAAAGGTACAATGAGCAGTTCTTC
CASSVVERYNEQFF
>TRBV29-1|-|12|few|TRBJ2-3
TGCAGCGTTGAAGTGCGGTTGGATACGCAGTATTTT
CSVEVRLDTQYF
>TRBV28|-|15|-|TRBJ1-4
TGTGCCAGCAGTCTGGGGGCCACAACTAATGAAAAACTGTTTTTT
CASSLGATTNEKLFF
>TRBV6-6|TRBD1|14|few|TRBJ1-1
TGTGCCAGCAGTTCCCGGACAGGGGGCCCCCAAGCTTTCTTT
CASSSRTGGPQAFF
>TRBV9|-|16|few|TRBJ2-1
TGTGCCAGCAGCCGCAGGGACGGATACTCCTACAATGAGCAGTTCTTC
CASSRRDGYSYNEQFF
>TRBV3-1|-|17|-|TRBJ1-2
TGTGCCAGCAGCCCACCCTATTTCGGGACGGATAAGTATGGCTACACCTTC
CASSPPYFGTDKYGYTF